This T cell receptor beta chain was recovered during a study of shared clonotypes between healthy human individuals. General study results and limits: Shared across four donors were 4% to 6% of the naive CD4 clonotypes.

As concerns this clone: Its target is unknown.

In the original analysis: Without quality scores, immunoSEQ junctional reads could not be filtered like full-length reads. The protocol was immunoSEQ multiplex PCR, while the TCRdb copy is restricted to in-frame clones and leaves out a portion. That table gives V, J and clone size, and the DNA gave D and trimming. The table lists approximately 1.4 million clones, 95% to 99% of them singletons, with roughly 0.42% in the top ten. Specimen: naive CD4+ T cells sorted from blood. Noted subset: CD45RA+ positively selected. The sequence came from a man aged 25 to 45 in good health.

CDR3 sequence: CASSSMDRGNIQYF. The CDR3 nucleotides read TGTGCCAGCAGCTCGATGGACAGGGGAAACATTCAGTACTTC. The rearrangement links TRBV5-4 to TRBJ2-4; 9 bases line up with TRBD1. V lost 3 bases and J lost 6; bases outside the gene matches: 4. The CDR3 has 14 residues. Germline lookup yields CDR1 SGHNT and CDR2 YYREEE (reference sequence).